This TCR beta chain was recovered during a study of cytomegalovirus exposure and HLA in healthy donors. Healthy bone marrow donors made up the donor group. Overall study findings and caveats: Most observed TCR sequences were rare, whereas some public TCRs were detected in many donors. There were about 160 TCR beta chains listed as cytomegalovirus-associated.

To note about this clone: Its antigen is unknown.

Germline V gene lookup returns CDR1 GTSNPN and CDR2 SVGIG (reference sequence). The CDR3 is 11 residues long. Trimming shortened V by 2 bases and J by 8 bases, and 9 bases separated the two germline ends. Use of 60 Vbeta and 13 Jbeta primers characterized the PCR. As processed by the authors: Later, an analysis found about 77 million unique TCR beta chains, and approximately 10 million of these were shared. Profiled with immunoSEQ multiplex PCR; TCRdb holds only in-frame clones, not every one. V, J and clone size are taken as reported in that table, and D and trimming were inferred from the DNA itself. The sample shows some 30,000 clones, and around 3.5% sits with its ten largest clones.

Sequenced: PBMCs. The chain joins TRBV30 to TRBJ1-2; weak D call: TRBD1 (6 bases). This TCR was recovered from a man aged 35-49 years in good health and CMV-seronegative. The CDR3 protein is CAWSRRGGYTF. The CDR3 DNA follows: TGTGCCTGGAGTCGCAGGGGAGGCTACACCTTC.